These 10 T cell receptor beta chains were all obtained from the same sample, sequenced in a study of blood T cell repertoires in COVID-19. Method: immunoSEQ multiplex PCR; TCRdb's copy keeps in-frame clones and lacks some. The sample includes about 310,000 clones, around 86% of them seen just once. Sequenced material: peripheral blood. The receptors come from a man aged 45-65 years with active or convalescent COVID-19.

V gene TRBV5-1 combines with J gene TRBJ2-3; D might be TRBD2 (6 bases). Trimming stripped 3 bases from V and 3 bases from J, with 17 bases between. Germline CDR1 is SGHRS and CDR2 is YFSETQ. The CDR3 totals 16 residues. The CDR3 here is CASSSGGAGDTDTQYF. The CDR3 DNA is TGCGCCAGCAGCTCGGGCGGGGCCGGGGATACAGATACGCAGTATTTT. The whole variable domain, remainder taken from reference TRBV5-1 and TRBJ2-3, is KAGVTQTPRYLIKTRGQQVTLSCSPISGHRSVSWYQQTPGQGLQFLFEYFSETQRNKGNFPGRFSGRQFSNSRSEMNVSTLELGDSALYLCASSSGGAGDTDTQYFGPGTRLTVL.

This clone has just a few counts. The V call is TRBV28, the J call TRBJ2-3; D call uncertain. V was cut by 5 bases and J by 1 base, with 7 bases left in between. Germline V gene lookup returns CDR1 MDHEN and CDR2 SYDVKM. The CDR3 totals 13 residues. The CDR3 spells CASSSTGTDTQYF. The DNA of the CDR3 is TGTGCCAGCAGTAGTACGGGCACAGATACGCAGTATTTT.

The V gene is TRBV5-1, the J gene TRBJ2-1; 7 bases agree with TRBD2. Germline CDR1 and CDR2: SGHRS and YFSETQ. V was clipped by 0 bases and J by 7 bases; unmatched bases: 7. The CDR3 consists of 15 residues. The CDR3 is CASSLAPLAVNEQFF. In nucleotides, the CDR3 is TGCGCCAGCAGCTTGGCCCCGCTAGCGGTTAATGAGCAGTTCTTC.

V gene TRBV7-6 combines with J gene TRBJ2-7; perhaps TRBD1 as D (6 bases). V was clipped by 5 bases and J by 3 bases, with 17 bases between them. CDR1 is SGHVS, CDR2 FNYEAQ, per germline. The CDR3 consists of 15 residues. CDR3 region: CASSPLPAGDYEQYF. CDR3 coding DNA: TGTGCCAGCAGCCCCCTGCCCGCAGGGGACTACGAGCAGTACTTC. Complete variable domain (other parts from reference TRBV7-6 and TRBJ2-7): GAGVSQSPRYKVTKRGQDVALRCDPISGHVSLYWYRQALGQGPEFLTYFNYEAQQDKSGLPNDRFSAERPEGSISTLTIQRTEQRDSAMYRCASSPLPAGDYEQYFGPGTRLTVT.

In this sample, this clone turned up once. This chain joins TRBV2 and TRBJ1-2; D gene ambiguous. CDR3 length equals 11 residues. In germline, CDR1 is SNHLY, CDR2 FYNNEI. Trimming stripped 7 bases from V and 8 bases from J, with 11 bases between. CDR3 residues: CASKRVGGYTF. The CDR3 coding sequence is TGTGCCAGCAAGAGGGTAGGGGGCTACACCTTC.

A single count supports this clone. The V and J genes are TRBV7-9 and TRBJ2-3, with D possibly matching TRBD2 (6 bases). This CDR3 region has 17 residues. Germline CDR1 and CDR2: SEHNR and FQNEAQ (reference sequence). The V end was cut by 5 bases, the J end by 2 bases, with 20 bases between. As DNA, the CDR3 is TGTGCCAGCAGCAGGCCGGGAGCCCCTGAACTCACAGATACGCAGTATTTT. Amino acid sequence: CASSRPGAPELTDTQYF. Full variable domain (remainder filled in from reference TRBV7-9 and TRBJ2-3): DTGVSQNPRHKITKRGQNVTFRCDPISEHNRLYWYRQTLGQGPEFLTYFQNEAQLEKSRLLSDRFSAERPKGSFSTLEIQRTEQGDSAMYLCASSRPGAPELTDTQYFGPGTRLTVL.

The J gene is TRBJ1-5, the V gene TRBV7-8; TRBD1 matches at 8 bases. The CDR3 totals 16 residues. J was trimmed by 5 bases and V by 2 bases; bases with no gene match: 8. Per the germline V gene, CDR1 is SGHVS and CDR2 is FQNEAQ. The CDR3 here is CASSLKGQGADQPQHF. The CDR3 region has the DNA TGTGCCAGCAGCTTAAAAGGCCAGGGGGCCGATCAGCCCCAGCATTTT.

As concerns this clone: A read error may produce the germline difference seen at one junction end. The chain has TRBV7-2 and TRBJ2-7; 10 nucleotides match TRBD1. The CDR3 has 15 residues. From germline, CDR1 is SGHTA and CDR2 FQGNSA. The CDR3 region has the DNA TGTGCCAGCAGCTTATCAAGCGGGACAGGGGCCCATAGAGTCTTC. Its translation: CASSLSSGTGAHRVF.

This chain connects TRBV5-1 to TRBJ2-7; 7 nucleotides agree with TRBD1. V trimming: 4 bases; J trimming: 0 bases; junction bases outside the gene matches: 10. This CDR3 is 16 amino acids long. In germline, CDR1 is SGHRS, CDR2 YFSETQ. The CDR3 sequence is CASSVYQGVSSYEQYF. The DNA for the CDR3 is TGCGCCAGCAGCGTCTACCAGGGGGTTAGCTCCTACGAGCAGTACTTC.

This chain joins TRBV19 and TRBJ1-3; no firm D call. Trimming shortened V by 7 bases and J by 0 bases, and 4 bases separated the two germline ends. Germline V lookup: CDR1 LNHDA, CDR2 SQIVND (reference sequence). The CDR3 has 12 residues. CDR3 amino acids: CASTSSGNTIYF. For the CDR3, the DNA is TGTGCCAGTACGAGCTCTGGAAACACCATATATTTT. Drawing the rest from reference TRBV19 and TRBJ1-3, the complete variable domain is DGGITQSPKYLFRKEGQNVTLSCEQNLNHDAMYWYRQDPGQGLRLIYYSQIVNDFQKGDIAEGYSVSREKKESFPLTVTSAQKNPTAFYLCASTSSGNTIYFGEGSWLTVV.